Listed below are T cell receptor beta chains from one sample, sequenced in a study of radiotherapy plus CTLA-4 blockade in lung cancer. Assay: immunoSEQ multiplex PCR; the TCRdb copy retains only in-frame clones and omits some. This repertoire shows 81,000 or so clones, about four fifths found once; its top ten account for over 20%. The material sequenced was peripheral blood, taken from a patient treated with radiotherapy plus ipilimumab. These receptors were collected from a human donor with non-small cell lung cancer whose response to radiotherapy plus ipilimumab could not be evaluated. Some clones in this sample may be carry-over from other donors' samples. CDR3s include the opening cysteine and the closing phenylalanine or tryptophan. D genes are given only for firm matches. A clone size is listed for some rows: how often the clone was seen (once, few, many), or a class if it is expanded.

D gene	CDR3 length	clone size	V gene	J gene	CDR3 protein	CDR3 DNA
NA	15	few	TRBV6-1	TRBJ2-1	CASSRTWGSNNEQFF	TGTGCCAGCAGCCGCACCTGGGGCTCTAACAATGAGCAGTTCTTC
NA	13	NA	TRBV7-2	TRBJ2-2	CASSAGGSGELFF	TGTGCCAGCAGCGCCGGAGGGTCCGGGGAGCTGTTTTTT
NA	15	NA	TRBV11-2	TRBJ1-1	CASSLGSAGDTEAFF	TGTGCCAGCAGCTTAGGTTCAGCCGGGGACACTGAAGCTTTCTTT
NA	12	NA	TRBV28	TRBJ2-7	CASSFARDEQYF	TGTGCCAGCAGTTTTGCCCGGGACGAGCAGTACTTC
TRBD2	14	NA	TRBV7-9	TRBJ2-7	CAGGGDGRSYEQYF	TGTGCCGGCGGGGGGGATGGCCGCAGCTACGAGCAGTACTTC
NA	13	NA	TRBV7-8	TRBJ1-1	CASSRLENTEAFF	TGTGCCAGCAGCCGACTGGAGAACACTGAAGCTTTCTTT
NA	15	NA	TRBV19	TRBJ1-4	CASTGGDQTNEKLFF	TGTGCCAGTACCGGCGGGGACCAAACTAATGAAAAACTGTTTTTT
NA	13	few	TRBV7-2	TRBJ2-1	CASSLTPGNEQFF	TGTGCCAGCAGCTTGACCCCGGGGAATGAGCAGTTCTTC
TRBD1	15	NA	TRBV5-1	TRBJ1-6	CASSASGTDNSPLHF	TGCGCCAGCAGCGCCTCCGGGACAGATAATTCCCCCCTCCACTTT
TRBD1	15	NA	TRBV28	TRBJ1-4	CASRTFGTGVEKLFF	TGTGCCAGCAGGACTTTCGGGACAGGGGTTGAAAAACTGTTTTTT
NA	15	NA	TRBV10-3	TRBJ2-2	CAIRPSGGNTGELFF	TGTGCCATCAGGCCCTCCGGAGGCAACACCGGGGAGCTGTTTTTT
TRBD2	15	NA	TRBV15	TRBJ2-7	CATSSERGALYEQYF	TGTGCCACCAGCAGTGAGCGGGGGGCTCTCTACGAGCAGTACTTC
NA	14	NA	TRBV5-5	TRBJ2-5	CASSLGQVQETQYF	TGTGCCAGCAGCTTGGGTCAGGTACAAGAGACCCAGTACTTC
TRBD2	15	NA	TRBV4-2	TRBJ2-4	CASSPVLAGGNIQYF	TGTGCCAGCAGCCCCGTACTAGCGGGGGGAAACATTCAGTACTTC
TRBD1	14	NA	TRBV6-5	TRBJ1-1	CASSRQGPNTEAFF	TGTGCCAGCAGTCGACAGGGCCCTAACACTGAAGCTTTCTTT
NA	14	few	TRBV28	TRBJ1-3	CASTLDSSGNTIYF	TGTGCCAGCACTCTGGACAGTTCTGGAAACACCATATATTTT
TRBD2	15	NA	TRBV5-4	TRBJ2-5	CASSLAGGTKETQYF	TGTGCCAGCAGCTTAGCGGGGGGGACCAAAGAGACCCAGTACTTC
TRBD1	14	once	TRBV2	TRBJ1-1	CASSLRQGRTEAFF	TGTGCCAGCAGTCTCCGACAGGGGAGGACTGAAGCTTTCTTT
TRBD1	15	NA	TRBV6-6	TRBJ1-1	CASSDSQGAKTEAFF	TGTGCCAGCAGCGATTCACAGGGGGCAAAGACTGAAGCTTTCTTT
TRBD1	14	NA	TRBV5-1	TRBJ2-5	CASSLEGQGETQYF	TGCGCCAGCAGCTTGGAAGGACAGGGAGAGACCCAGTACTTC
NA	16	once	TRBV7-3	TRBJ1-4	CASSLSGTSGDEKLFF	TGTGCCAGCAGCTTATCCGGGACTTCGGGGGATGAAAAACTGTTTTTT
TRBD1	16	NA	TRBV9	TRBJ2-1	CASSVEGGAISNEQFF	TGTGCCAGCAGCGTAGAAGGGGGCGCTATATCCAATGAGCAGTTCTTC
NA	14	once	TRBV6-5	TRBJ1-1	CASTQGSLNTEAFF	TGTGCCAGCACCCAGGGGTCCTTGAACACTGAAGCTTTCTTT
TRBD1	15	once	TRBV5-1	TRBJ2-2	CASSQGQGRTGELFF	TGCGCCAGCAGCCAGGGACAGGGGCGCACCGGGGAGCTGTTTTTT
TRBD2	14	NA	TRBV28	TRBJ2-5	CASNDSGGLETQYF	TGTGCCAGCAATGATAGCGGGGGTCTAGAGACCCAGTACTTC
TRBD2	15	NA	TRBV7-2	TRBJ2-7	CASSLEFGGAYEQYF	TGTGCCAGCAGCTTAGAATTCGGGGGGGCTTACGAGCAGTACTTC
NA	15	NA	TRBV4-2	TRBJ1-2	CASSQDQKGAYGYTF	TGTGCCAGCAGCCAAGATCAGAAAGGGGCCTATGGCTACACCTTC
NA	14	NA	TRBV7-9	TRBJ1-5	CASSLVNSNQPQHF	TGTGCCAGCAGCTTAGTAAATAGCAATCAGCCCCAGCATTTT
NA	16	NA	TRBV19	TRBJ1-4	CASSIHVAGPNEKLFF	TGTGCCAGTAGTATACATGTGGCAGGCCCTAATGAAAAACTGTTTTTT
TRBD1	15	once	TRBV27	TRBJ2-7	CASRGDRATAYEQYF	TGTGCCAGCAGGGGGGACAGGGCGACCGCCTACGAGCAGTACTTC
NA	16	NA	TRBV4-3	TRBJ1-1	CASSQEDRPMNTEAFF	TGCGCCAGCAGCCAAGAAGACAGGCCCATGAACACTGAAGCTTTCTTT
NA	10	few	TRBV27	TRBJ2-7	CAAGLYEQYF	TGTGCCGCAGGACTCTACGAGCAGTACTTC
NA	15	few	TRBV19	TRBJ1-5	CASSNPGGMSQPQHF	TGTGCCAGTAGCAATCCGGGGGGCATGAGTCAGCCCCAGCATTTT